The source of this TCR beta chain is a study of OX40 agonist ivuxolimab in advanced cancers. Study details: Dose-escalation patients' cancers were hepatocellular carcinoma, melanoma, renal cell or head and neck cancer. Eligibility rules accepted prior anti-PD-1, anti-PD-L1 or anti-CTLA-4 therapy, and around 40% had some.

Germline loops: CDR1 MNHEY, CDR2 SVGAGI. This CDR3 has 15 amino acids. After removal of 7 bases from V and 1 base from J, the junction contained 9 bases not matched to a gene. Study outcomes and limitations: By week 6 at 0.1 to 3.0 mg/kg, blood CD4+ and CD8+ T cells had expanded clonally.

TCRdb's copy holds only in-frame clones and misses some; the assay was immunoSEQ multiplex PCR. The sample lists 75,000 to 100,000 clones; 80% to 90% were seen once. Remarks on this clone: Its antigen is undetermined.

J is TRBJ2-7 and V is TRBV6-5; 8 positions agree with TRBD2. The source was CD4+ or CD8+ T cells sorted from blood, collected in a trial of the OX40 agonist ivuxolimab. This TCR came from an adult with an advanced solid tumor such as melanoma, head and neck, liver or kidney cancer. The CDR3 sequence is CASTFPSGRSYEQYF. DNA of the CDR3: TGTGCCAGCACCTTCCCTAGCGGGCGATCCTACGAGCAGTACTTC.